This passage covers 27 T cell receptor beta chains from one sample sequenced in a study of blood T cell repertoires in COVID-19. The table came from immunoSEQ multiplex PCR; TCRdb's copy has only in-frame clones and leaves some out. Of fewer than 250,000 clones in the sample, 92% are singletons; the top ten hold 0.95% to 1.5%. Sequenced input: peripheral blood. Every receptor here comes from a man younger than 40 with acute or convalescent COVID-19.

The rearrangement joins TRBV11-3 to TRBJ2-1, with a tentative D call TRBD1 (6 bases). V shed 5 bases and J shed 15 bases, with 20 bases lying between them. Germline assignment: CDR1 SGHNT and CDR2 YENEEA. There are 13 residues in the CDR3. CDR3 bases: TGTGCCAGCAGCACGGGGACAATCTCTCACCCGTTCTTC. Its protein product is CASSTGTISHPFF.

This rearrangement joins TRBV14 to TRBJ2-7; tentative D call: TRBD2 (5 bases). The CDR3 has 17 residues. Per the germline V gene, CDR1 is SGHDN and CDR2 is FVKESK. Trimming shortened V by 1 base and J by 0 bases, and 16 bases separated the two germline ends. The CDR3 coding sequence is TGTGCCAGCAGCCAAGCTGGAAGAGGGCCGAGCTCCTACGAGCAGTACTTC. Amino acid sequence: CASSQAGRGPSSYEQYF.

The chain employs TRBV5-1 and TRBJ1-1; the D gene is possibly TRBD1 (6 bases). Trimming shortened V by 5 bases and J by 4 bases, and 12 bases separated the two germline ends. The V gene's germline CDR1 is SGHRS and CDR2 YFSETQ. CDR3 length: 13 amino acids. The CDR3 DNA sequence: TGCGCCAGCAGGTCAGGGGTGGGCACTGAAGCTTTCTTT. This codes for CASRSGVGTEAFF.

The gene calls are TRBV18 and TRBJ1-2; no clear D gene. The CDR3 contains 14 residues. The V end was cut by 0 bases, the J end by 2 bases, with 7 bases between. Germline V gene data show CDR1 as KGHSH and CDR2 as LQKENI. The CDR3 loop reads CASSPPGDNYGYTF. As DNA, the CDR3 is TGTGCCAGCTCACCACCAGGAGACAACTATGGCTACACCTTC.

Written as DNA, the CDR3 is TGTGCCAGCAGTCTATCCGCTCGCGGGGGTAGCACAGATACGCAGTATTTT. Protein: CASSLSARGGSTDTQYF. This rearrangement joins TRBV6-6 to TRBJ2-3; 7 bases align to TRBD2. With V trimmed by 5 bases and J by 0 bases, 11 bases remained unmatched. Germline V gene sequence: CDR1 MNHNY, CDR2 SVGAGI (reference sequence). This CDR3 is built from 17 residues.

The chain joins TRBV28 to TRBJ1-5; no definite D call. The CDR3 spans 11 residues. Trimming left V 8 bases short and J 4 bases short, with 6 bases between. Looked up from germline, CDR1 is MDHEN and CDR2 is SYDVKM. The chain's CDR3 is CASRGNQPQHF. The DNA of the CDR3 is TGTGCCAGCCGAGGGAATCAGCCCCAGCATTTT.

CDR3 nucleotide sequence: TGTGCCAGCAGTCCGAGACAGGGGGCGACTGCGGGAAACACCATATATTTT. The encoded protein is CASSPRQGATAGNTIYF. V is TRBV28 and J is TRBJ1-3, with TRBD1 identical over 10 bases. CDR1 MDHEN and CDR2 SYDVKM come from the germline V gene. Unmatched junction bases numbered 11, after V lost 5 bases and J lost 4 bases. This CDR3 spans 17 amino acids.

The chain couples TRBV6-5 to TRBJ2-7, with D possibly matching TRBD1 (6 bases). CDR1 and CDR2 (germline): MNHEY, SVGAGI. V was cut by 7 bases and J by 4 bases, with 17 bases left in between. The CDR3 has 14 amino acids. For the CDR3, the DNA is TGTGCCAGCAAGGGGGATCCTAGTAGTTACGAGCAGTACTTC. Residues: CASKGDPSSYEQYF.

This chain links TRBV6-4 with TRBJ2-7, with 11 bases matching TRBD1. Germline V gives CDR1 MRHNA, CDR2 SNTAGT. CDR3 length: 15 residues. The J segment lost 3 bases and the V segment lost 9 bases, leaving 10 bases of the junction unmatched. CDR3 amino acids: CASPIRDRGVYEQYF. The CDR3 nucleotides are TGTGCCAGTCCCATCCGGGACAGGGGGGTCTACGAGCAGTACTTC.

CDR3: CATSREIAGGIDTQYF. The CDR3 coding sequence is TGTGCCACCAGCAGAGAAATTGCGGGAGGGATAGATACGCAGTATTTT. The J gene is TRBJ2-3, the V gene TRBV15, with TRBD2 matching over 9 bases. The CDR3 length is 16 residues. The ends lost 0 bases at V and 5 bases at J; junction bases unmatched: 6. Germline assignment: CDR1 LNHNV and CDR2 YYDKDF (reference sequence).

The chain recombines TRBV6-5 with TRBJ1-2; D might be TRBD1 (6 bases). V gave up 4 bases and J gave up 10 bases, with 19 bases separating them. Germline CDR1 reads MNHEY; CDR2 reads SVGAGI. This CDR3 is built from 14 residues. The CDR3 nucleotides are TGTGCCAGCAGTTCTTACAGGGAGATTGTCGTCTACACCTTC. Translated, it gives CASSSYREIVVYTF.

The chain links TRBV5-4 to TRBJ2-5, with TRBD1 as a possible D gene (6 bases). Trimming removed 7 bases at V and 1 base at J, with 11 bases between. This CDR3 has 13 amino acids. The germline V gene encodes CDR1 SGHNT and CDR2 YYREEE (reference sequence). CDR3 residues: CASRQDTQETQYF. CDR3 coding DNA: TGTGCCAGCCGACAGGACACCCAAGAGACCCAGTACTTC. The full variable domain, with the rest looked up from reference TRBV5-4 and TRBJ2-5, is ETGVTQSPTHLIKTRGQQVTLRCSSQSGHNTVSWYQQALGQGPQFIFQYYREEENGRGNFPPRFSGLQFPNYSSELNVNALELDDSALYLCASRQDTQETQYFGPGTRLLVL.

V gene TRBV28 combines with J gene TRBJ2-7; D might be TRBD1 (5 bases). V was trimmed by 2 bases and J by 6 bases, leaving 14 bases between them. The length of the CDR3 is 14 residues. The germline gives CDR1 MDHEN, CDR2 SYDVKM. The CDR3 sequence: CASSLLDSFAEQYF. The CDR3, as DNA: TGTGCCAGCAGTTTACTTGACAGTTTCGCCGAGCAGTACTTC.

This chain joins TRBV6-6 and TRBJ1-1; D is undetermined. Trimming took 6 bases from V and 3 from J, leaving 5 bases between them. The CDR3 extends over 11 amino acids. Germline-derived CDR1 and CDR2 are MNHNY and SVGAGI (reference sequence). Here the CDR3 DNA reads TGTGCCAGCAGCACATACACTGAAGCTTTCTTT. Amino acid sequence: CASSTYTEAFF.

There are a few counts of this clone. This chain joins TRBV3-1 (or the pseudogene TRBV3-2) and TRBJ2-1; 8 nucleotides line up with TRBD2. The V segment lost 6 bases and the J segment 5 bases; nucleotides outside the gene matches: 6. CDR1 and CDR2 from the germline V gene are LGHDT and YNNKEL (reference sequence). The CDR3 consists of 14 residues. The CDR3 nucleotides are TGTGCCAGCAGTCACTGGGGACTAGACAATGAGCAGTTCTTC. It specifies CASSHWGLDNEQFF.

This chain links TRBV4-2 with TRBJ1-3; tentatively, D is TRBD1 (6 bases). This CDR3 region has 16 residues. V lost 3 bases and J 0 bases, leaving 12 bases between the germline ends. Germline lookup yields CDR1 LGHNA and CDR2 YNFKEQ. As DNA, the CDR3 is TGTGCCAGCAGCCAGGACACAGGGAGCTCTGGAAACACCATATATTTT. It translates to CASSQDTGSSGNTIYF.

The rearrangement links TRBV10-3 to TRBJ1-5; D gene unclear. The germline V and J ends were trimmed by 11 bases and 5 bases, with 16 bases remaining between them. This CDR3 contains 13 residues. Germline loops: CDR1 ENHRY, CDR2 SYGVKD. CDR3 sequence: CASVGRFDQPQHF. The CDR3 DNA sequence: TGTGCCTCCGTGGGCAGGTTTGATCAGCCCCAGCATTTT.

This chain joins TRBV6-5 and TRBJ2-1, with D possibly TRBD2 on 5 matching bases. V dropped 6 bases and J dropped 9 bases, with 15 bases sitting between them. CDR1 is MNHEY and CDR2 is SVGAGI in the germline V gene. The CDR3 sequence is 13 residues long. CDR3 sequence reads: CASREGRIGEQFF. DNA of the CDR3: TGTGCCAGCAGAGAGGGTAGGATTGGTGAGCAGTTCTTC.

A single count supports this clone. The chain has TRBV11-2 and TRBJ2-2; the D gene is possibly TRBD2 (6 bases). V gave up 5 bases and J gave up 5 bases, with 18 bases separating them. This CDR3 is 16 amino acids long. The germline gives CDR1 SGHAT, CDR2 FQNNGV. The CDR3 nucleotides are TGTGCCAGCAGCACCTGGACCAGGGCGGGGACCGGGGAGCTGTTTTTT. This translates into CASSTWTRAGTGELFF.

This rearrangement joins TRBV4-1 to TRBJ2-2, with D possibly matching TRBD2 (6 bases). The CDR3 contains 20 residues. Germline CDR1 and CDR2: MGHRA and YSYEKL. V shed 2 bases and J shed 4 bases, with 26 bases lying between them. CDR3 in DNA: TGCGCCAGCAGCCAACGGGTTAGAGGAGGGGACGGAGGATCCACCGGGGAGCTGTTTTTT. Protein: CASSQRVRGGDGGSTGELFF.

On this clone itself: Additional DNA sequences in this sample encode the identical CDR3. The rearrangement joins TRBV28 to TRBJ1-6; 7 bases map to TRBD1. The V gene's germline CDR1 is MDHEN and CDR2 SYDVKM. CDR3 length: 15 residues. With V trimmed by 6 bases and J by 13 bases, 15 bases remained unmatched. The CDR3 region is CASRNRGRWASPLHF. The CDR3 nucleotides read TGTGCCAGCAGAAACAGGGGTCGATGGGCTTCGCCCCTCCACTTT.

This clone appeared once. CDR3 sequence (DNA): TGTGCCAGCAGCCAAGATCGGGACAGGGCCCACGAGCAGTACTTC. Protein sequence: CASSQDRDRAHEQYF. This chain uses TRBV3-1 (or the pseudogene TRBV3-2) with TRBJ2-7; 9 bases fit TRBD1. This CDR3 spans 15 amino acids. Germline V lookup: CDR1 LGHDT, CDR2 YNNKEL (reference sequence). With V trimmed by 0 bases and J by 5 bases, 5 bases remained unmatched.

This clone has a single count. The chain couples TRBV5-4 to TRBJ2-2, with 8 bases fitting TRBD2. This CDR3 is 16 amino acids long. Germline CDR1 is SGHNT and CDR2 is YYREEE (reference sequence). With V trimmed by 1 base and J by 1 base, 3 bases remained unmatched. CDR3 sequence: CASSLFAGGNTGELFF. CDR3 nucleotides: TGTGCCAGCAGCTTGTTTGCGGGGGGGAACACCGGGGAGCTGTTTTTT. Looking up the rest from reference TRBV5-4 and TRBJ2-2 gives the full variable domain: ETGVTQSPTHLIKTRGQQVTLRCSSQSGHNTVSWYQQALGQGPQFIFQYYREEENGRGNFPPRFSGLQFPNYSSELNVNALELDDSALYLCASSLFAGGNTGELFFGEGSRLTVL.

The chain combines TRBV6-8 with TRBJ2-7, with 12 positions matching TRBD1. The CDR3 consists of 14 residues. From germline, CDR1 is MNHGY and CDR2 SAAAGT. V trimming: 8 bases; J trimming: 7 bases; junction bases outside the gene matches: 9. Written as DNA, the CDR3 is TGTGCCAGCCTCAAAGGGACAGGGGGCTGGGAGCAGTACTTC. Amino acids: CASLKGTGGWEQYF.

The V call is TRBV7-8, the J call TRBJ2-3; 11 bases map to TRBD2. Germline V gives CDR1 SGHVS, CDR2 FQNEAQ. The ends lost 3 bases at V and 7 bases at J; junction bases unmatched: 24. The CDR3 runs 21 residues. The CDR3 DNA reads TGTGCCAGCAGCTTCCCGGCCCTCACGACTAGCGGGAACTTAGCATTATATACGCAGTATTTT. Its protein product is CASSFPALTTSGNLALYTQYF.

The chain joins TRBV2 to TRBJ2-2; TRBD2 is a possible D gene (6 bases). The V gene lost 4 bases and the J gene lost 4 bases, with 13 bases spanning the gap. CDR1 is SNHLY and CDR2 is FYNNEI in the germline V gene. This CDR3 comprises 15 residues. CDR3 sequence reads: CASSGVGGVTGELFF. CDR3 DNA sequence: TGTGCCAGCAGTGGCGTGGGGGGAGTCACCGGGGAGCTGTTTTTT.

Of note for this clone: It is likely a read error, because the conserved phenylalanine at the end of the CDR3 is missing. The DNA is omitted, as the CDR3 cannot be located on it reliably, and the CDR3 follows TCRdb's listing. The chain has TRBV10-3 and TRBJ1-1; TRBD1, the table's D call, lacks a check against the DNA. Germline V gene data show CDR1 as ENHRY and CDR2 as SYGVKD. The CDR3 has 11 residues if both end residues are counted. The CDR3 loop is CAISGGRGQLL.